The sequence of this T cell receptor (beta chain) was determined in a study of OX40 agonist ivuxolimab in advanced cancers. Study context: Of mixed ages from roughly 23 to 85 and averaging 60 years, the group was 65% to 85% male. Earlier treatment with anti-PD-1, anti-PD-L1 or anti-CTLA-4 was permitted, and 35% to 45% had received some. Regarding the study as a whole: Circulating CD4+ and CD8+ T cells showed clonal expansion by week 6 at 0.1 to 3.0 mg/kg.

Patients were excluded for autoimmune disease history or systemic immunosuppression. Concerning this clone itself: No antigen is known for it.

Assay: immunoSEQ multiplex PCR; the TCRdb copy retains only in-frame clones and omits some. This table has 70,000 to 80,000 clones, 70% to 90% appearing once. Sequencing was performed on CD4+ or CD8+ T cells sorted from blood, taken in a trial of the OX40 agonist ivuxolimab. The receptor comes from an adult with an advanced solid tumor such as melanoma, head and neck, liver or kidney cancer.

The DNA of the CDR3 is TGTGCCAGCAGTCGGGACAGGGGAGAGACCCAGTACTTC. This translates into CASSRDRGETQYF. The chain employs TRBV6-5 and TRBJ2-5, with TRBD1 identical over 10 bases. CDR1 is MNHEY and CDR2 is SVGAGI in the germline V gene. Unmatched junction bases numbered 1, after V lost 5 bases and J lost 4 bases. There are 13 residues in the CDR3.